This T cell receptor beta chain appears in the sequencing data of a study of blood T cell repertoires in COVID-19. This CDR3 has 15 amino acids. The V segment lost 1 base and the J segment 9 bases; nucleotides outside the gene matches: 6. CDR1 and CDR2 (germline): SGHRS, YFSETQ. Repertoires were generated with immunoSEQ multiplex PCR, while TCRdb's copy carries only in-frame clones and drops some. The data contain 100,000 to 150,000 clones, 85% of them singletons. The sequence was obtained from an elderly woman with acute or convalescent COVID-19. The material sequenced was peripheral blood. The rearrangement uses TRBV5-1 and TRBJ1-6; 8 bases agree with TRBD1. CDR3: CASSLLQGVISPLHF. CDR3 bases: TGCGCCAGCAGCTTGCTACAGGGGGTGATTTCACCCCTCCACTTT.